The present TCR beta chain was sequenced within a study of blood T cell repertoires in COVID-19. Study in general: Donors in the United States, Italy and Spain gave samples during acute or convalescent COVID-19. T cells, B-cell-depleted T cells, or PBMCs supplied cDNA or gDNA.

The germline CDR1 and CDR2 sequences are MNHEY and SMNVEV (reference sequence). CDR3 size: 15 residues. J gave up 1 base and V 5 bases, and 5 bases lay outside the gene matches. This clone turned up a few times. Participants' own reports of clinical history determined their cohort assignment. What the recovered Cohort 3 donors had was two negative PCRs, clearance, or symptom resolution. Libraries were prepared by immunoSEQ multiplex PCR; TCRdb keeps only in-frame clonotypes and omits some of them. The data contain roughly 300,000 clones, 85% of them singletons. Sequenced input: PBMCs or T cells enriched from blood (not recorded which). This TCR was recovered from a woman aged 50 to 65 who had recovered from COVID-19. The chain recombines TRBV27 with TRBJ1-2, with 9 bases matching TRBD1. The CDR3 is CASSPRTGVNYGYTF. The CDR3 coding sequence is TGTGCCAGCAGTCCCCGGACAGGGGTTAACTATGGCTACACCTTC.